This T cell receptor (beta chain) was recovered during a study of blood T cells in healthy people across ages. Germline CDR1 and CDR2: SGDLS and YYNGEE. V shed 5 bases and J 2 bases; nucleotides not matched to a gene: 13. The CDR3 runs 18 residues. Comment on this clonotype: Antigen unknown.

Study-wide results and caveats: Donors of long life had a larger count of naive CD4+ cells and greater diversity than aged donors.

Alongside a J-beta primer mix, a sample-barcoded 5' primer served in a second PCR lasting roughly 6 to 11 cycles. Each CDR3 protein gets one entry after TCRdb re-called the 5' RACE reads with MiXCR. The table lists 850,000 or so distinct CDR3 sequences, more than 25% of them singletons. This clonotype was obtained from a woman aged 80 or over in good health. This chain links TRBV9 with TRBJ1-6, with 7 bases aligning to TRBD1. The sequenced material came from blood. CDR3 coding DNA: TGTGCCAGCAGTCGTAACAGGGGAGGAAGCGCCTATAATTCACCCCTCCACTTT. This codes for CASSRNRGGSAYNSPLHF.